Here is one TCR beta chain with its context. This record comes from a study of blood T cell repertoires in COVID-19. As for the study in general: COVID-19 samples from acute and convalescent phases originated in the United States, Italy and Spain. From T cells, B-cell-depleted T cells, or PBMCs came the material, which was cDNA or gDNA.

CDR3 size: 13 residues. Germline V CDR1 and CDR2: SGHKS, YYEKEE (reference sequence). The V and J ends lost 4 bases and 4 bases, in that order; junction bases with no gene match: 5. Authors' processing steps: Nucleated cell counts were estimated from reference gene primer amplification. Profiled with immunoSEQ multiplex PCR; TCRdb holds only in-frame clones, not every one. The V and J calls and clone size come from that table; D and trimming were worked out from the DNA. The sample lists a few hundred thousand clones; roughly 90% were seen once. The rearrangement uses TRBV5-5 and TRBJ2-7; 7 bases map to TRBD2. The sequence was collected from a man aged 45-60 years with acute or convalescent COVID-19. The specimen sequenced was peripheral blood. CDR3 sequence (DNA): TGTGCCAGCAGCCCAGCGGGACTTTACGAGCAGTACTTC. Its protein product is CASSPAGLYEQYF.